A single sample gave rise to the 17 T cell receptor beta chains below, sequenced in a study of blood T cell repertoires in COVID-19. The protocol was immunoSEQ multiplex PCR, while the TCRdb copy is restricted to in-frame clones and leaves out a portion. This sample yields some 340,000 clones, of which 85% to 95% are seen a single time; roughly 3.6% belongs to the top ten. What was sequenced was PBMCs or T cells enriched from blood (not recorded which). All receptors come from a woman aged 25 to 45 who had been exposed to COVID-19.

The V call is TRBV29-1, the J call TRBJ2-3; TRBD2 might be the D (5 bases). Trimming stripped 8 bases from V and 4 bases from J, with 13 bases between. In germline, CDR1 is SQVTM, CDR2 ANQGSEA. This CDR3 has 12 residues. The DNA for the CDR3 is TGCAGCCACCTGTCCGGGGCAGATACGCAGTATTTT. Translation: CSHLSGADTQYF.

This chain links TRBV9 with TRBJ1-4; no firm D call. V shed 0 bases and J shed 2 bases, with 5 bases lying between them. The CDR3 totals 14 residues. Germline V gives CDR1 SGDLS, CDR2 YYNGEE. The CDR3 protein is CASSVGATNEKLFF. CDR3 in DNA: TGTGCCAGCAGCGTAGGGGCCACTAATGAAAAACTGTTTTTT.

The rearrangement links TRBV9 to TRBJ1-5; 9 nucleotides line up with TRBD1. This CDR3 has 16 amino acids. CDR1 and CDR2 (germline): SGDLS, YYNGEE. Losses at the gene ends were 4 bases for V and 7 bases for J; bases not matched to a gene: 12. The CDR3 here is CASSIYQGQGKQPQHF. The CDR3 DNA follows: TGTGCCAGCAGCATCTACCAGGGACAGGGAAAGCAGCCCCAGCATTTT.

The rearrangement joins TRBV2 to TRBJ1-4; unclear D gene. V gave up 6 bases and J gave up 7 bases, with 9 bases separating them. The germline gives CDR1 SNHLY, CDR2 FYNNEI. The CDR3 consists of 12 residues. Written as DNA, the CDR3 is TGTGCCAGCAGACAGTTCGGTGAAAAACTGTTTTTT. This gives the protein CASRQFGEKLFF. The variable domain in full, completed from reference TRBV2 and TRBJ1-4, reads EPEVTQTPSHQVTQMGQEVILRCVPISNHLYFYWYRQILGQKVEFLVSFYNNEISEKSEIFDDQFSVERPDGSNFTLKIRSTKLEDSAMYFCASRQFGEKLFFGSGTQLSVL.

The V gene is TRBV3-1 (or the pseudogene TRBV3-2), the J gene TRBJ2-5, with D perhaps matching TRBD2 (5 bases). The CDR3 contains 15 residues. V was cut by 0 bases and J by 7 bases, with 15 bases left in between. Germline V gene sequence: CDR1 LGHDT, CDR2 YNNKEL (reference sequence). This CDR3 reads CASSQDPGLRGTQYF. The CDR3 coding sequence is TGTGCCAGCAGCCAAGATCCTGGTCTTCGGGGGACCCAGTACTTC.

The chain uses TRBV15 and TRBJ2-7; TRBD1 matches 7 bases. The CDR3 extends over 14 amino acids. The germline gives CDR1 LNHNV, CDR2 YYDKDF (reference sequence). The trim removed 3 bases at V and 2 bases at J, leaving 4 bases unmatched. The CDR3 DNA follows: TGTGCCACCAGCAGGCCTGGGACAGCCTACGAGCAGTACTTC. Translation: CATSRPGTAYEQYF.

The gene calls are TRBV4-1 and TRBJ1-2; 9 bases are a match to TRBD1. Germline V gene data show CDR1 as MGHRA and CDR2 as YSYEKL. Trimming cost V 1 base and J 5 bases; bases outside gene matches: 8. This CDR3 is built from 16 residues. CDR3 amino acids: CASSQAPRTGAYGYTF. The CDR3 DNA is TGCGCCAGCAGCCAAGCTCCCCGGACAGGGGCTTATGGCTACACCTTC.

The chain carries TRBV11-2 and TRBJ1-1; 9 bases match TRBD1. The CDR3 is 15 residues long. V shed 4 bases and J 4 bases; nucleotides not matched to a gene: 7. Germline assignment: CDR1 SGHAT and CDR2 FQNNGV. CDR3 sequence: CASSSTGGGSTEAFF. The DNA of the CDR3 is TGTGCCAGCAGCTCGACAGGGGGGGGTAGCACTGAAGCTTTCTTT.

The chain is built from TRBV5-4 and TRBJ1-1, with TRBD1 as a possible D gene (6 bases). Looked up from germline, CDR1 is SGHNT and CDR2 is YYREEE (reference sequence). Deletions cut 4 bases from V and 1 base from J, with 11 bases between. The CDR3 is 14 residues long. The CDR3 region is CASSKIQGNTEAFF. In DNA, the CDR3 is TGTGCCAGCAGCAAAATACAGGGGAACACTGAAGCTTTCTTT. Using reference TRBV5-4 and TRBJ1-1 for the parts outside the CDR3, the full variable domain is ETGVTQSPTHLIKTRGQQVTLRCSSQSGHNTVSWYQQALGQGPQFIFQYYREEENGRGNFPPRFSGLQFPNYSSELNVNALELDDSALYLCASSKIQGNTEAFFGQGTRLTVV.

The chain employs TRBV24-1 and TRBJ1-3; possibly TRBD1 for D (6 bases). V lost 7 bases and J lost 4, with 7 bases in between. This CDR3 contains 12 residues. CDR1 KGHDR and CDR2 SFDVKD come from the germline V gene. The CDR3 nucleotides are TGTGCCACCAGCGGACAGGGAAACACCATATATTTT. Translation: CATSGQGNTIYF.

The rearrangement links TRBV5-1 to TRBJ2-3; 9 positions match TRBD2. The J segment lost 5 bases and the V segment lost 0 bases, leaving 7 bases of the junction unmatched. CDR1 and CDR2 from the germline V gene are SGHRS and YFSETQ. There are 16 residues in the CDR3. CDR3 region: CASSLGSSGEGDTQYF. CDR3 in DNA: TGCGCCAGCAGCTTGGGCTCTAGCGGGGAGGGAGATACGCAGTATTTT.

The chain employs TRBV6-1 and TRBJ2-5, with 9 bases matching TRBD1. In germline, CDR1 is MNHNS, CDR2 SASEGT. The CDR3 spans 17 residues. V was clipped by 4 bases and J by 7 bases; unmatched bases: 16. CDR3 in amino acids: CASSAGDRDRDLGTQYF. The CDR3 coding sequence is TGTGCCAGCAGTGCCGGTGACCGGGACAGGGATCTTGGGACCCAGTACTTC.

The chain employs TRBV6-2 or TRBV6-3 and TRBJ2-1; TRBD2 might be the D (5 bases). The CDR3 has 13 residues. Trimming removed 6 bases at V and 6 bases at J, with 12 bases between. From germline, CDR1 is MNHEY and CDR2 SVGEGT. The CDR3 DNA is TGTGCCAGCAGCTATCTTCTAGCCAATGAGCAGTTCTTC. Protein sequence: CASSYLLANEQFF.

The V call is TRBV11-2, the J call TRBJ2-7; 9 bases map to TRBD1. The junction had 8 bases not matched to a gene; V was cut back by 5 bases and J by 3 bases. Germline V gene data show CDR1 as SGHAT and CDR2 as FQNNGV. The CDR3 contains 15 residues. CDR3 region: CASSPGQGSFYEQYF. CDR3 in DNA: TGTGCCAGCAGCCCCGGACAGGGGAGCTTCTACGAGCAGTACTTC.

J is TRBJ1-6 and V is TRBV5-4, with 7 bases that match TRBD1. The J segment lost 0 bases and the V segment lost 4 bases, leaving 4 bases of the junction unmatched. Looked up from germline, CDR1 is SGHNT and CDR2 is YYREEE (reference sequence). The CDR3 is 16 amino acids. CDR3 DNA: TGTGCCAGCAGCGACAGGGCCCCCTCCTATAATTCACCCCTCCACTTT. This codes for CASSDRAPSYNSPLHF. The full variable domain, with the rest looked up from reference TRBV5-4 and TRBJ1-6, is ETGVTQSPTHLIKTRGQQVTLRCSSQSGHNTVSWYQQALGQGPQFIFQYYREEENGRGNFPPRFSGLQFPNYSSELNVNALELDDSALYLCASSDRAPSYNSPLHFGNGTRLTVT.

The genes are TRBV4-1 and TRBJ2-1; no clear D. The CDR3 has 16 residues. V was trimmed by 0 bases and J by 10 bases, leaving 19 bases between them. Germline CDR1 is MGHRA and CDR2 is YSYEKL. The DNA of the CDR3 is TGCGCCAGCAGCCAAGAATTGGTCGGCGGTCTGGAGGAGCAGTTCTTC. This encodes CASSQELVGGLEEQFF.

This chain uses TRBV5-1 with TRBJ1-3; a possible D gene is TRBD1 (5 bases). The CDR3 is 16 amino acids. With 1 base removed from V and 0 bases from J, the gap between germline ends came to 11 bases. Germline V CDR1 and CDR2: SGHRS, YFSETQ. CDR3 bases: TGCGCCAGCAGCTTGTCCGCAGGGAACTCTGGAAACACCATATATTTT. Translation gives CASSLSAGNSGNTIYF.